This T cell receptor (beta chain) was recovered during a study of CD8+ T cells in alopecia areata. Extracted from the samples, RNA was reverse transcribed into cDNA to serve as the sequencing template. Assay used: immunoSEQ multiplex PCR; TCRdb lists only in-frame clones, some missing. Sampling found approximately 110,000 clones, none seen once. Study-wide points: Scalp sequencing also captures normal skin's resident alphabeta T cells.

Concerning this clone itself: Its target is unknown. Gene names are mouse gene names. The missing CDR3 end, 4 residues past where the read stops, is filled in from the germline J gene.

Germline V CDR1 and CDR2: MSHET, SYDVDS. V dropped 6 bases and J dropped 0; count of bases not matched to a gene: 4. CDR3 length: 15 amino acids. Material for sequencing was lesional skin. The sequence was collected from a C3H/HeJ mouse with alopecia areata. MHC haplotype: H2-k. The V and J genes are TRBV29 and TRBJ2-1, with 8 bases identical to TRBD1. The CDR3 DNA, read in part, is TGTGCTAGCAGCTCCGGGACAGGTAACTATGCT. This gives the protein CASSSGTGNYA. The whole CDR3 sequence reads CASSSGTGNYAEQFF.